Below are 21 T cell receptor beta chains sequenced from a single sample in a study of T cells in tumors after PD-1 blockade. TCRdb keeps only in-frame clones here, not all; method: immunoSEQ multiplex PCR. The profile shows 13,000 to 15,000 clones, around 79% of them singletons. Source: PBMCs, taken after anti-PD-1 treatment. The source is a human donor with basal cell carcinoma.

The CDR3, as DNA: TGTGCCAGCAGCGGGGGGACTAGCGGGGCCTACAATGAGCAGTTCTTC. This translates into CASSGGTSGAYNEQFF. The chain has TRBV9 and TRBJ2-1; TRBD2 matches 13 bases. CDR1 is SGDLS and CDR2 is YYNGEE in the germline V gene. The junction had 2 bases not matched to a gene; V was cut back by 3 bases and J by 2 bases. This CDR3 region has 16 residues.

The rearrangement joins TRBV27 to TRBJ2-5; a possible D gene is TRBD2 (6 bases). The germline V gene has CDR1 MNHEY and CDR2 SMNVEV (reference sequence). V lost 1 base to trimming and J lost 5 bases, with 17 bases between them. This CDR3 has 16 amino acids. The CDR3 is CASSLWVGTSGETQYF. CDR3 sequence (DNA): TGTGCCAGCAGTTTATGGGTCGGGACTTCGGGGGAGACCCAGTACTTC.

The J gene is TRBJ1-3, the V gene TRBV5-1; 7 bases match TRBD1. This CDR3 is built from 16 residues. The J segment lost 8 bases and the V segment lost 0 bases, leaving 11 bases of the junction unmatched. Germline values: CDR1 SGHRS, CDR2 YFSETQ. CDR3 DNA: TGCGCCAGCAGCTTGGCCCCCACAGGGGCCGGTGACACCATATATTTT. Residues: CASSLAPTGAGDTIYF.

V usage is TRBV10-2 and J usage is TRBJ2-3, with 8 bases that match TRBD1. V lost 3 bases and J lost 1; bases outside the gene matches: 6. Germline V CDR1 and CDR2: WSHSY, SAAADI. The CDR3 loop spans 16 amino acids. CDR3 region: CASSDLVGQGTDTQYF. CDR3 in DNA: TGCGCCAGCAGTGACCTCGTGGGACAGGGCACAGATACGCAGTATTTT.

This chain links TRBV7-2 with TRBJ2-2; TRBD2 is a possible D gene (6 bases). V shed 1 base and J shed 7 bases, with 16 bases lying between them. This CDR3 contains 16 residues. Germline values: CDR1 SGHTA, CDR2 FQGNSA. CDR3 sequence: CASSLVLRGLSGELFF. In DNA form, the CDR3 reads TGTGCCAGCAGCTTAGTTCTGCGGGGACTTAGCGGGGAGCTGTTTTTT.

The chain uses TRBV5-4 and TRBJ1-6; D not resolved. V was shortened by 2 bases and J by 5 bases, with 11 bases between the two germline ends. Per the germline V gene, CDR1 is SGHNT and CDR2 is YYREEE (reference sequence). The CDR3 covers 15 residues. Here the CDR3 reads CASSFDQVNNSPLHF. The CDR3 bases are TGTGCCAGCAGCTTTGACCAAGTAAATAATTCACCCCTCCACTTT.

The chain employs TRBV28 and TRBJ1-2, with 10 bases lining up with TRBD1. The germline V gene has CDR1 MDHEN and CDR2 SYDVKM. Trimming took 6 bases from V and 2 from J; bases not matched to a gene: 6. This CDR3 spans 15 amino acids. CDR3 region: CASRRTGGINYGYTF. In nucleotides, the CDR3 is TGTGCCAGCAGAAGGACAGGGGGAATAAACTATGGCTACACCTTC.

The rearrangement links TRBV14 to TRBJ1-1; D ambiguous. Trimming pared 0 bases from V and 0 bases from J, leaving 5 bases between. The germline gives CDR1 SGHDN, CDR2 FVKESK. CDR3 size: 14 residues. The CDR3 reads CASSQDLMNTEAFF. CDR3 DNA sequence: TGTGCCAGCAGCCAAGATTTGATGAACACTGAAGCTTTCTTT.

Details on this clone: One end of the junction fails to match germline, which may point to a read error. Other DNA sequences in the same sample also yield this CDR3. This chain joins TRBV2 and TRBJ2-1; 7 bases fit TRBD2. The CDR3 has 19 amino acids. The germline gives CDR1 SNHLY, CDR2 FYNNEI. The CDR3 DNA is TGTGCCTGCAGTGACGGGTGGGCGGGGGTGGGGAGCTCCTACAATGAGCAGTTCTTC. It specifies CACSDGWAGVGSSYNEQFF.

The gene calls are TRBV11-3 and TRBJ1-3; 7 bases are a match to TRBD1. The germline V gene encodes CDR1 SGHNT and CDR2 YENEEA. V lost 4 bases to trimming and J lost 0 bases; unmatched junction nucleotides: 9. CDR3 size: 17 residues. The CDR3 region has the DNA TGTGCCAGCAGCTCGTTAGAGGGGGCGTACTCTGGAAACACCATATATTTT. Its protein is CASSSLEGAYSGNTIYF.

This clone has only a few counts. The CDR3 DNA reads as TGTGCCATCAACCCGGGGCAAACGGGCCAAGAGACCCAGTACTTC. It yields the protein CAINPGQTGQETQYF. The chain is built from TRBV10-3 and TRBJ2-5, with D perhaps matching TRBD1 or TRBD2 (5 bases each). The germline V gene encodes CDR1 ENHRY and CDR2 SYGVKD. The V end lost 7 bases, the J end lost 1 base, and 16 bases lay between the germline ends. The CDR3 runs to 15 residues.

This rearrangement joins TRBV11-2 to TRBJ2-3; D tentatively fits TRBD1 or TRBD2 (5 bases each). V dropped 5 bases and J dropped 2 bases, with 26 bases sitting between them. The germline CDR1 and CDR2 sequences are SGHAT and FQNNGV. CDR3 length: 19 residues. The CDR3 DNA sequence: TGTGCCAGCAGCCTACTCCGCCCGGGACCGCTAACAAACACAGATACGCAGTATTTT. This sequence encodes CASSLLRPGPLTNTDTQYF.

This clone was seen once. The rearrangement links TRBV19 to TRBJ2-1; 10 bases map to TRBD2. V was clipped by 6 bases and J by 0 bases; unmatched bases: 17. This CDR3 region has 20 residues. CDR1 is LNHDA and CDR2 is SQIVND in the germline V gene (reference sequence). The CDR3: CASRDLFVAGGLSSYNEQFF. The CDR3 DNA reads TGTGCCAGTAGGGACCTCTTCGTAGCGGGGGGCCTGAGCTCCTACAATGAGCAGTTCTTC. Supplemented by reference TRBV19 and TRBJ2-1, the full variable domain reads DGGITQSPKYLFRKEGQNVTLSCEQNLNHDAMYWYRQDPGQGLRLIYYSQIVNDFQKGDIAEGYSVSREKKESFPLTVTSAQKNPTAFYLCASRDLFVAGGLSSYNEQFFGPGTRLTVL.

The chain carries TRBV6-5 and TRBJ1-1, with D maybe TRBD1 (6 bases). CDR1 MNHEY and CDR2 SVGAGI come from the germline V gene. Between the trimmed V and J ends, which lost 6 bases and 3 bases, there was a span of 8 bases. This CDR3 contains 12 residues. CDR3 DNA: TGTGCCAGCAGAAGACAGGACACTGAAGCTTTCTTT. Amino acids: CASRRQDTEAFF.

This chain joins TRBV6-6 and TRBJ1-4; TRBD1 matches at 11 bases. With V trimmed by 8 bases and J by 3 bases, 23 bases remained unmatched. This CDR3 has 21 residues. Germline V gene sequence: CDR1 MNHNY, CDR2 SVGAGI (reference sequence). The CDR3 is CASGSRGVSPGQGVPNEKLFF. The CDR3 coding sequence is TGTGCCAGCGGCTCCCGCGGCGTGAGTCCGGGACAGGGGGTTCCTAATGAAAAACTGTTTTTT.

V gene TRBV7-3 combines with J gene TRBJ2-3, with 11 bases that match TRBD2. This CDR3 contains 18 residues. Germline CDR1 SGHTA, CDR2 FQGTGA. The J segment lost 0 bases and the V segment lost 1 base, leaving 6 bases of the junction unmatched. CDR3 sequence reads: CASSLRPLAGVSTDTQYF. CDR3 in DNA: TGTGCCAGCAGCTTAAGACCACTAGCGGGGGTGAGCACAGATACGCAGTATTTT.

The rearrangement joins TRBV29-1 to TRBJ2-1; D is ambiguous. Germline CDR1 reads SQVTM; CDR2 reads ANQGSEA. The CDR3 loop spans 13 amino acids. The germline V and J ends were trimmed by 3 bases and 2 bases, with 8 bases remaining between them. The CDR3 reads CSVDSVAYNEQFF. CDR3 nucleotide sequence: TGCAGCGTTGATTCTGTAGCCTACAATGAGCAGTTCTTC.

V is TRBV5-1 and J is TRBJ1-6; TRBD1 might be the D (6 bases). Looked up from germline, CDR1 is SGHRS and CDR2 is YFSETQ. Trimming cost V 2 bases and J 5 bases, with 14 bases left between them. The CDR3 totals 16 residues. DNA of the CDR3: TGCGCCAGCAGCTTATTCGGGGGGCCCAATAATTCACCCCTCCACTTT. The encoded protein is CASSLFGGPNNSPLHF.

CDR3 in amino acids: CPRCHGGAGEGSSYNEQFF. In DNA, the CDR3 is TGTCCCCGCTGTCACGGGGGGGCGGGGGAGGGGAGCTCCTACAATGAGCAGTTCTTC. The genes are TRBV2 and TRBJ2-1; 8 nucleotides match TRBD2. CDR1 is SNHLY and CDR2 is FYNNEI in the germline V gene. CDR3 size: 19 residues.

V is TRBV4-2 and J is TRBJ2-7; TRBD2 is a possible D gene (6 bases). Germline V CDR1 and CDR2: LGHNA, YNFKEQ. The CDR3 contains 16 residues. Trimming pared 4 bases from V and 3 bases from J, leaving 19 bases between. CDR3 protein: CASSLEVGLQGYEQYF. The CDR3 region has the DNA TGTGCCAGCAGCCTTGAGGTCGGACTACAAGGCTACGAGCAGTACTTC.

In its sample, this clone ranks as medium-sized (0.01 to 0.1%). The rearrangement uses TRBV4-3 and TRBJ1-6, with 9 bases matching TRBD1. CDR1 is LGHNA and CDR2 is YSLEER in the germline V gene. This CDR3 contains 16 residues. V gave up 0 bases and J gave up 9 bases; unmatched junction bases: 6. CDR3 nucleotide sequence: TGCGCCAGCAGCCAAGAAGAGGGACAGGGTTTTTCACCCCTCCACTTT. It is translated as CASSQEEGQGFSPLHF.